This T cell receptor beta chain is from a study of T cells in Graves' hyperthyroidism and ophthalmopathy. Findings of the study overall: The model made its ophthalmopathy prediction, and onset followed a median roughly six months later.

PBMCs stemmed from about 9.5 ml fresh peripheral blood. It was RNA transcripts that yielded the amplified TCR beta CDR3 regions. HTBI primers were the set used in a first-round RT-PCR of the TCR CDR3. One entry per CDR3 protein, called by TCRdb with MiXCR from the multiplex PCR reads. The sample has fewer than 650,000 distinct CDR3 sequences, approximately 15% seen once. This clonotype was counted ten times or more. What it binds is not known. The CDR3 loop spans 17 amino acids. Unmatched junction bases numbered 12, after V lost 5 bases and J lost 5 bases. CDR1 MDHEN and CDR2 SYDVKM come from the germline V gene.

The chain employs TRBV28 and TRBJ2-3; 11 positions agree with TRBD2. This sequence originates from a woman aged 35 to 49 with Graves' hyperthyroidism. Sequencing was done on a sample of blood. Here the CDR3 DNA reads TGTGCCAGCAGTCCCGATTTTAGCGGGAGGGCCAGAGATACGCAGTATTTT. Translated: CASSPDFSGRARDTQYF.